In its sample, the clone carrying this T cell receptor beta chain ranks as medium-sized. The antigen remains unidentified. Each sample contained roughly 0.85-10 million cryopreserved PBMC, thawed before DNA extraction. Researchers ran immunoSEQ v3.0 at survey level. Sequencing set out to capture roughly 35,000-50,000 T-cell genomes per sample. Sequencing used immunoSEQ multiplex PCR; TCRdb keeps in-frame clones, though not all of them. The sample has about 36,000 clones; 80% are singletons. This entry is derived from a study of long-term antiretroviral therapy in people with HIV. Study results and caveats: Clones that had undergone expansion before ART dominated the repertoire at all time points.

This CDR3 contains 15 residues. The germline V gene encodes CDR1 MNHNS and CDR2 SASEGT. Unmatched junction bases numbered 5, after V lost 6 bases and J lost 0 bases. The rearrangement links TRBV6-1 to TRBJ1-5, with 7 bases matching TRBD1. Sequences were derived from unsorted PBMCs, sampled 3.4 years after starting antiretroviral therapy. This receptor was identified in a man younger than 40 with HIV. For the CDR3, the DNA is TGTGCCAGCAGAGGGACAGACTATAGCAATCAGCCCCAGCATTTT. Translation: CASRGTDYSNQPQHF.